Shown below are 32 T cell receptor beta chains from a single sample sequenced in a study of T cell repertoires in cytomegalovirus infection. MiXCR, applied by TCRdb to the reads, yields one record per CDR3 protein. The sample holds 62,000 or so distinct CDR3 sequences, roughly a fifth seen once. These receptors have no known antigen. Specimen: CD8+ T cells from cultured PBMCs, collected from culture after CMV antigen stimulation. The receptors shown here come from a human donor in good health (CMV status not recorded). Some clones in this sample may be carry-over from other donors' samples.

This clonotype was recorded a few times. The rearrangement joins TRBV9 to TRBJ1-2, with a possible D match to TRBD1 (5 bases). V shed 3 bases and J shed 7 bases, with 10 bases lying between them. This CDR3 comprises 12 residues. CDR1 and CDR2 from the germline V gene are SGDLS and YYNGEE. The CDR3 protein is CASSAGTFGYTF. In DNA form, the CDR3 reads TGTGCCAGCAGCGCCGGGACTTTTGGCTACACCTTC.

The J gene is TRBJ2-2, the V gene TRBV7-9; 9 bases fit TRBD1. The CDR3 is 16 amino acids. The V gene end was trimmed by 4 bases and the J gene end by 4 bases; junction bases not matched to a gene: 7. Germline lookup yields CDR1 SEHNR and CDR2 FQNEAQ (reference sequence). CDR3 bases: TGTGCCAGCAGCTCGCCGGGACAGGGATTCACCGGGGAGCTGTTTTTT. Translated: CASSSPGQGFTGELFF. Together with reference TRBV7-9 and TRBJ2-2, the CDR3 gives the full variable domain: DTGVSQNPRHKITKRGQNVTFRCDPISEHNRLYWYRQTLGQGPEFLTYFQNEAQLEKSRLLSDRFSAERPKGSFSTLEIQRTEQGDSAMYLCASSSPGQGFTGELFFGEGSRLTVL.

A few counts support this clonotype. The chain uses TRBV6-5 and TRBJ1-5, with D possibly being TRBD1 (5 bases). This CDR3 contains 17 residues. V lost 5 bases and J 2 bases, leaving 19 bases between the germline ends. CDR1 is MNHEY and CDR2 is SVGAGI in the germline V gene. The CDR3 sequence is CASSPHLQGSGNQPQHF. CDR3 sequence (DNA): TGTGCCAGCAGTCCCCATCTGCAGGGTTCGGGCAATCAGCCCCAGCATTTT.

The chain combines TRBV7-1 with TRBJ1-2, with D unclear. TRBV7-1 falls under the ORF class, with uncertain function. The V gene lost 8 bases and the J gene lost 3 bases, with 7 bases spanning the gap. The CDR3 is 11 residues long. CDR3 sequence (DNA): TGTGCCAGCCGTACGGACTATGGCTACACCTTC. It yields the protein CASRTDYGYTF.

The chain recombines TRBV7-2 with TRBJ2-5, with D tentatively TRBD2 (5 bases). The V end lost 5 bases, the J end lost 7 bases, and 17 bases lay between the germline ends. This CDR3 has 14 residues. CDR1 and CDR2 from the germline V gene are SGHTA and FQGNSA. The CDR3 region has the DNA TGTGCCAGCAGCGTGAAGGACGGGGTTTGGACCCAGTACTTC. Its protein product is CASSVKDGVWTQYF.

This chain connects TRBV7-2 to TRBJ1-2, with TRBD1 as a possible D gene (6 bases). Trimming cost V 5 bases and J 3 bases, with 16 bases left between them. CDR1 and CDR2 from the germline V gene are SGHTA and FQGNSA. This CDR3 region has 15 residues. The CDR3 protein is CASSHYEQGYYGYTF. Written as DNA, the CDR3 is TGTGCCAGCAGCCACTATGAACAGGGCTACTATGGCTACACCTTC.

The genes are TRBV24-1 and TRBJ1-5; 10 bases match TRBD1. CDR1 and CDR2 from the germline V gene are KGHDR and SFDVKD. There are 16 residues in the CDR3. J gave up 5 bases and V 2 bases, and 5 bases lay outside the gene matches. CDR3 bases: TGTGCCACCAGTGATTATGACAGGGGGCAAGATCAGCCCCAGCATTTT. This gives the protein CATSDYDRGQDQPQHF.

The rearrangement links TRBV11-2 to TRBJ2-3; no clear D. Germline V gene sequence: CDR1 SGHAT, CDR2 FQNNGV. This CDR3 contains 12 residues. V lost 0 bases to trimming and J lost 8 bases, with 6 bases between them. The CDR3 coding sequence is TGTGCCAGCAGCTTAGAGGGCGTTACGCAGTATTTT. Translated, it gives CASSLEGVTQYF.

The CDR3 here is CASSEESPWGTDTQYF. In DNA, the CDR3 is TGTGCCAGCAGTGAAGAGTCTCCGTGGGGCACAGATACGCAGTATTTT. J is TRBJ2-3 and V is TRBV6-1; D gene unclear. The V end lost 1 base, the J end lost 1 base, and 12 bases lay between the germline ends. The CDR3 is 16 residues long. Germline lookup yields CDR1 MNHNS and CDR2 SASEGT.

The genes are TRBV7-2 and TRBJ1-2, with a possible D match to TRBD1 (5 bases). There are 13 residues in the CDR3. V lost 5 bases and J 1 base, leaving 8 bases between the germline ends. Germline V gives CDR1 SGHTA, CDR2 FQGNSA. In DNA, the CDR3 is TGTGCCAGCAGCCCGGGGCTTAACTATGGCTACACCTTC. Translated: CASSPGLNYGYTF.

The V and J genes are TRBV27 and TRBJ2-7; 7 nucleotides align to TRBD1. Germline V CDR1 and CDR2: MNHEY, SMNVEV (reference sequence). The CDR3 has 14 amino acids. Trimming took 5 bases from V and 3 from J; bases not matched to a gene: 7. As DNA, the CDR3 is TGTGCCAGCAGTCCCCCGGACAGGTACTACGAGCAGTACTTC. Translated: CASSPPDRYYEQYF.

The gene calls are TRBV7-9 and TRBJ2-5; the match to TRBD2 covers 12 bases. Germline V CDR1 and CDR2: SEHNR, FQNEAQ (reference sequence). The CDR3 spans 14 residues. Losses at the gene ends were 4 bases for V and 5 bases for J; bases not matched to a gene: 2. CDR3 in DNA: TGTGCCAGCAGCTGGACTAGCGGGGCCGAGACCCAGTACTTC. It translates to CASSWTSGAETQYF.

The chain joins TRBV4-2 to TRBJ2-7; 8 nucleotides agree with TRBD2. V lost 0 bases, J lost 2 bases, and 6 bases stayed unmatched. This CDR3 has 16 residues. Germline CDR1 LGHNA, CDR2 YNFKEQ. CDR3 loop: CASSQEAAGAAYEQYF. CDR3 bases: TGTGCCAGCAGCCAAGAAGCAGCGGGGGCCGCCTACGAGCAGTACTTC.

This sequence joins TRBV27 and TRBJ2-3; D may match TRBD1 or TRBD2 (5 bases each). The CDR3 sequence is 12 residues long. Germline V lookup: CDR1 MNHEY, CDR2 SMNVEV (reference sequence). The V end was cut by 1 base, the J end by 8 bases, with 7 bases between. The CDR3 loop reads CASSLLGTTQYF. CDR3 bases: TGTGCCAGCAGTTTATTAGGGACTACGCAGTATTTT.

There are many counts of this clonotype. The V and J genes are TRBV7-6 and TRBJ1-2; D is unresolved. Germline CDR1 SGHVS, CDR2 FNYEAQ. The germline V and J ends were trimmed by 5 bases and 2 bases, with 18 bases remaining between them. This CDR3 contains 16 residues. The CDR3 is CASSPSSFEGNYGYTF. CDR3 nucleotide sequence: TGTGCCAGCAGCCCCTCCAGCTTTGAAGGAAACTATGGCTACACCTTC.

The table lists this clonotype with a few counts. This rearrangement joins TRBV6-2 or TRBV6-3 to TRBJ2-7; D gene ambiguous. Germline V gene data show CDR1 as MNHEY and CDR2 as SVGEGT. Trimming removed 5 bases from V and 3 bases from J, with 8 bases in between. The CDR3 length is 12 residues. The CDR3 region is CASSPRSYEQYF. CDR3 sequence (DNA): TGTGCCAGCAGTCCCCGCAGCTACGAGCAGTACTTC.

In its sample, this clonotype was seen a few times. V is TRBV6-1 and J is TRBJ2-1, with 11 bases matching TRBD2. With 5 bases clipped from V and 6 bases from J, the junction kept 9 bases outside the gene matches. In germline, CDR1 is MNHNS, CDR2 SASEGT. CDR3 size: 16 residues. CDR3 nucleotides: TGTGCCAGCAGTCCGCGACTGACTAGCGGGACCAATGAGCAGTTCTTC. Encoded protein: CASSPRLTSGTNEQFF.

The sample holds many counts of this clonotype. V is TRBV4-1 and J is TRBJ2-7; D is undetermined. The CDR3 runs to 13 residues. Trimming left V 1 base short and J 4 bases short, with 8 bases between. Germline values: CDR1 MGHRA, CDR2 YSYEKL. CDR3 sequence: CASSQVAEYEQYF. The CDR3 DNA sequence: TGCGCCAGCAGCCAAGTGGCGGAGTACGAGCAGTACTTC.

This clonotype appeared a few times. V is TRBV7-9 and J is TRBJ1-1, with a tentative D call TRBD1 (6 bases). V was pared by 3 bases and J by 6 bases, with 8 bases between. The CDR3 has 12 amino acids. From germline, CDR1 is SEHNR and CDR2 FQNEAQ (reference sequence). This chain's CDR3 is CASSFGGPEAFF. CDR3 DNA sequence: TGTGCCAGCAGCTTTGGGGGGCCTGAAGCTTTCTTT.

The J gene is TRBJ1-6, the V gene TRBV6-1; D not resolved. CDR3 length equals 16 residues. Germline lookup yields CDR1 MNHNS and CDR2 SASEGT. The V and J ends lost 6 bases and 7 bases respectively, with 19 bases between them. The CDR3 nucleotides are TGTGCCAGCAGGGACCTAATGCAAGAAAGCAATTCACCCCTCCACTTT. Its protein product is CASRDLMQESNSPLHF.

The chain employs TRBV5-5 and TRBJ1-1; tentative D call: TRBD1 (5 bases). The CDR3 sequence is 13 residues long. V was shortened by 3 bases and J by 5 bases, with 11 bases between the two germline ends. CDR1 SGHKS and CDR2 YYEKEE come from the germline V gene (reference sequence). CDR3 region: CASSWTWGTEAFF. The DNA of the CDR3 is TGTGCCAGCAGCTGGACATGGGGGACTGAAGCTTTCTTT.

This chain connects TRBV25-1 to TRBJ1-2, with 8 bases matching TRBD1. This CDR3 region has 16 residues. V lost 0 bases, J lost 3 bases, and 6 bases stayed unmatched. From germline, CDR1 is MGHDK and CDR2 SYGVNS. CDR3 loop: CASSEYSGGAHYGYTF. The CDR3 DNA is TGTGCCAGCAGTGAATACTCAGGGGGCGCGCACTATGGCTACACCTTC.

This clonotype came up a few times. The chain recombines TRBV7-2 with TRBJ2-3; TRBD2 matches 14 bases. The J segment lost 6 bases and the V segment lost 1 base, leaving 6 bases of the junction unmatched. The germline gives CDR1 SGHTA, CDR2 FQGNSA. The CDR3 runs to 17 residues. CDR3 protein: CASSLGRLAGGPDTQYF. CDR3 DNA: TGTGCCAGCAGCTTAGGCCGACTAGCGGGGGGGCCGGATACGCAGTATTTT.

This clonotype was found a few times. The CDR3 DNA reads TGTGCCAGCACTACAGGGAACACTGAAGCTTTCTTT. It translates to CASTTGNTEAFF. The gene calls are TRBV6-2 or TRBV6-3 and TRBJ1-1; D may be TRBD1 (5 bases). V lost 7 bases and J lost 1, with 7 bases in between. The germline V gene has CDR1 MNHEY and CDR2 SVGEGT. This CDR3 is built from 12 residues.

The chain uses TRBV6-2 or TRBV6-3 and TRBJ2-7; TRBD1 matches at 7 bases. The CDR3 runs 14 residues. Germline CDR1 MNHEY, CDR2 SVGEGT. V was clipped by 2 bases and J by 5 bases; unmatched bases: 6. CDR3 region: CASSYPLGGDEQYF. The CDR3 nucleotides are TGTGCCAGCAGTTACCCCTTAGGGGGCGACGAGCAGTACTTC.

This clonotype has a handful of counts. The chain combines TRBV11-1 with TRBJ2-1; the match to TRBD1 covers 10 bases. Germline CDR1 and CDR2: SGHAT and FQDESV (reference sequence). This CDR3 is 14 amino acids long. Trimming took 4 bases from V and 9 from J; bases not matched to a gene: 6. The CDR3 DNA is TGTGCCAGCAGCTGGGACAGGGGTCCTGGTGAGCAGTTCTTC. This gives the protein CASSWDRGPGEQFF.

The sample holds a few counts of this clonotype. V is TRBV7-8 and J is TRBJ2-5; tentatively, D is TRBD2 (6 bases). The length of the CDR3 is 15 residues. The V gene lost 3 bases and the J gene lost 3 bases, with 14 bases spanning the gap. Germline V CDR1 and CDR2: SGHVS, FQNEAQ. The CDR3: CASSFYGTVKETQYF. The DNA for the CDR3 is TGTGCCAGCAGCTTTTACGGGACTGTAAAAGAGACCCAGTACTTC.

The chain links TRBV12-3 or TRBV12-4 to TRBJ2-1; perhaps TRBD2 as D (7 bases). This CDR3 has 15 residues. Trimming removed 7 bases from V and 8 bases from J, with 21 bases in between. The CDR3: CASTWGLAGAYEQFF. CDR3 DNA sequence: TGTGCCAGCACCTGGGGTCTGGCGGGGGCCTATGAGCAGTTCTTC.

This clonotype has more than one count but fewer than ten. CDR3 sequence reads: CASSLVLGNTEAFF. The CDR3 region has the DNA TGTGCCAGCAGCTTAGTTCTGGGGAACACTGAAGCTTTCTTT. J is TRBJ1-1 and V is TRBV7-2; no clear D. This CDR3 spans 14 amino acids. CDR1 and CDR2 (germline): SGHTA, FQGNSA. Trimming left V 1 base short and J 1 base short, with 7 bases between.

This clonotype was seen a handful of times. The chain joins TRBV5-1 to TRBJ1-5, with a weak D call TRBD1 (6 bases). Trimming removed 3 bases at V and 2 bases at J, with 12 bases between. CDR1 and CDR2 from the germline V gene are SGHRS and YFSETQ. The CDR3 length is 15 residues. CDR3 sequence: CASSWGRGGNQPQHF. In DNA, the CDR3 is TGCGCCAGCAGCTGGGGGCGGGGTGGCAATCAGCCCCAGCATTTT.

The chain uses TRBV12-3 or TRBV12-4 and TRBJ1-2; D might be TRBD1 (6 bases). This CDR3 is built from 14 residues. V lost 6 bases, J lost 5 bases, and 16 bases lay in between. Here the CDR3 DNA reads TGTGCCAGCAGCGCCGGTGGGACATGGTATGGCTACACCTTC. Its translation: CASSAGGTWYGYTF.

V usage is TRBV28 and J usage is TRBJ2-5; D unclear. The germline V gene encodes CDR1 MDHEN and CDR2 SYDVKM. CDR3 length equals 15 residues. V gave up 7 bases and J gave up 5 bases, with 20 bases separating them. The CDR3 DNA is TGTGCCAGCACCCCGACATGGGGAATTGGGGAGACCCAGTACTTC. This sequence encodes CASTPTWGIGETQYF. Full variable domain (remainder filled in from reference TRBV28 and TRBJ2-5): DVKVTQSSRYLVKRTGEKVFLECVQDMDHENMFWYRQDPGLGLRLIYFSYDVKMKEKGDIPEGYSVSREKKERFSLILESASTNQTSMYLCASTPTWGIGETQYFGPGTRLLVL.